This T cell receptor (beta chain) emerged from a study of T cells in women clearing cervical HPV infection. The germline gives CDR1 WSHSY, CDR2 SAAADI. The CDR3 is 17 residues long. Profiled with immunoSEQ multiplex PCR; TCRdb holds only in-frame clones, not every one. The data include 44,000 or so clones; the top ten clones carry approximately 0.9%. As concerns this clone: The CDR3 end is not reached by the read, which stops 3 residues before it; the germline J gene fills it in.

The chain links TRBV10-2 to TRBJ2-2; 8 positions agree with TRBD2. The sample comprised blood buffy coat. This clonotype was sampled from a woman aged 18 to 75 with a cervical HPV16 infection that either progressed to CIN3+ or cleared (not recorded which). The CDR3 spells CASSVKRGFSGANVLFF. Partial CDR3 DNA: TGCGCCAGCAGTGTAAAGCGGGGGTTCTCTGGGGCCAACGTG.